This TCR beta chain was documented in a study of control samples from healthy donors and cancer patients (TCRdb year 2020). Trimming takes 3 bases from V and 5 bases from J, and the germline ends sit 10 bases apart. The CDR3 covers 13 residues, taking in both the cysteine and the phenylalanine. The kept DNA is CDR3 alone, 39 bases in frame from the first base. Regarding this clone: Its antigen remains undetermined. There are no base qualities to consult, and no much larger clone falls within one base. The sample holds other DNA sequences that translate to the same CDR3.

Library preparation used the immunoSEQ multiplex PCR assay. This immuneACCESS table, as held by TCRdb, lists in-frame sequences with V and J called but not all clones. Of the missing ones, under half trace to an unresolved V gene in checked studies; the others have no known cause. The table for this sample lists over 40,000 clones; about nine tenths of them were counted only once. Jointly, the top ten make up under 45% of the sample. Sequencing was carried out using PBMCs. The sequence was collected from a man aged 50 or older with head and neck cancer. The chain joins TRBV12-3 or TRBV12-4 to TRBJ1-2; 6 matching bases give a weak D call of TRBD1. The nucleotides are TGTGCCAGCAGTTTTAGGGGGGGTTATGGCTACACCTTC. Protein translation: CASSFRGGYGYTF.